Sequencing of this T cell receptor (beta chain) was carried out in a study of cytomegalovirus exposure and HLA in healthy donors. Per germline, CDR1 SGHRS and CDR2 YFSETQ. Trimming cost V 1 base and J 3 bases, with 10 bases left between them. The CDR3 is made up of 14 amino acids. Study observations and caveats: Among the CMV-associated chains, a few were confirmed in vitro as specific for CMV antigens. Within the 130 or so validation repertoires, first-cohort TCR clusters tended to co-occur, according to a later analysis.

Comments on this clone: The antigen is not known.

Sequenced by immunoSEQ multiplex PCR; TCRdb stores in-frame clones only, minus some. Here the sample spans some 98,000 clones, approximately 88% being singletons. The clonotype comes from a woman in her 30s in good health and CMV-seronegative. The material sequenced was PBMCs. The chain links TRBV5-1 to TRBJ1-1; D unclear. CDR3 loop: CASSLIAIDTEAFF. The CDR3 region has the DNA TGCGCCAGCAGCTTGATAGCTATAGACACTGAAGCTTTCTTT.